This T cell receptor (beta chain) came from a study of neurological immune-mediated disorders. One entry per CDR3 protein, called by TCRdb with MiXCR from the 5' RACE reads. The repertoire holds about 10,000 distinct CDR3 sequences, with under 25% as singletons. Germline V gene lookup returns CDR1 LGHDT and CDR2 YNNKEL (reference sequence). The length of the CDR3 is 14 residues. The V gene lost 2 bases and the J gene lost 0 bases, with 7 bases spanning the gap. J is TRBJ1-1 and V is TRBV3-1; unclear D gene. The material sequenced was CD8+ T cells from blood. The receptor was isolated from a woman in her thirties or forties with multiple sclerosis. The CDR3 coding sequence is TGTGCCAGCAGCCAACACGGTTTGAACACTGAAGCTTTCTTT. It codes for CASSQHGLNTEAFF.